Shown below are 26 T cell receptor beta chains from a single sample sequenced in a study of CXCR4 blockade with PD-1 therapy in pancreatic cancer. Sequencing was performed with immunoSEQ multiplex PCR; in TCRdb, only in-frame clones are kept and a portion is missing. The sample has some 5,000 clones, 50% to 70% seen once; the top ten hold roughly an eighth. Sequencing was performed on tumor tissue. These receptors were collected from a human donor with pancreatic ductal adenocarcinoma.

This chain links TRBV11-3 with TRBJ2-2; possible D gene TRBD1, 6 bases. Germline assignment: CDR1 SGHNT and CDR2 YENEEA. V lost 5 bases and J lost 3, with 13 bases in between. CDR3 length: 15 amino acids. Written as DNA, the CDR3 is TGTGCCAGCAGCATCCGGGACATCGACACCGGGGAGCTGTTTTTT. It codes for CASSIRDIDTGELFF.

This CDR3 is CASSMGRASGEPYNEQFF. CDR3 DNA sequence: TGTGCCAGTAGTATGGGCCGGGCTAGCGGGGAACCCTACAATGAGCAGTTCTTC. The chain employs TRBV19 and TRBJ2-1, with 9 bases identical to TRBD2. This CDR3 is built from 18 residues. The germline V gene has CDR1 LNHDA and CDR2 SQIVND (reference sequence). J was trimmed by 2 bases and V by 3 bases; bases with no gene match: 11.

This clone was detected once. The chain combines TRBV18 with TRBJ1-3, with 8 bases aligning to TRBD1. CDR1 and CDR2 (germline): KGHSH, LQKENI. The V gene end was trimmed by 5 bases and the J gene end by 3 bases; junction bases not matched to a gene: 6. The CDR3 length is 15 residues. The CDR3, as DNA: TGTGCCAGCTCATTCGGACAGGGCGGTGGAAACACCATATATTTT. Protein product: CASSFGQGGGNTIYF.

This clone was seen only a few times. The gene calls are TRBV6-8 and TRBJ2-7; 8 positions match TRBD1. CDR1 is MNHGY, CDR2 SAAAGT, per germline. This CDR3 is 13 amino acids long. The ends lost 10 bases at V and 2 bases at J; junction bases unmatched: 7. CDR3 sequence (DNA): TGTGCCATCTTCCGGACAGGGACCTACGAGCAGTACTTC. Its protein is CAIFRTGTYEQYF.

The chain combines TRBV29-1 with TRBJ2-5; D not resolved. Germline loops: CDR1 SQVTM, CDR2 ANQGSEA. The CDR3 has 14 residues. V was cut by 3 bases and J by 2 bases, with 13 bases left in between. The CDR3 loop is CSVDGSNLQETQYF. The CDR3 DNA sequence: TGCAGCGTTGATGGGTCTAATCTTCAAGAGACCCAGTACTTC.

The rearrangement links TRBV28 to TRBJ2-3; 10 nucleotides agree with TRBD2. CDR3 length: 16 residues. The ends lost 4 bases at V and 3 bases at J; junction bases unmatched: 7. Germline V CDR1 and CDR2: MDHEN, SYDVKM. The CDR3: CASSYPSGSVTDTQYF. In DNA, the CDR3 is TGTGCCAGCAGTTACCCTAGCGGGAGTGTGACAGATACGCAGTATTTT.

V is TRBV9 and J is TRBJ2-2; 7 bases line up with TRBD1. The CDR3 covers 19 residues. Trimming removed 3 bases from V and 1 base from J; junction bases left unmatched: 15. The germline gives CDR1 SGDLS, CDR2 YYNGEE. The CDR3 DNA sequence: TGTGCCAGCAGCGCCGGACAGGCCTCCAGGTGGAGGAACACCGGGGAGCTGTTTTTT. Translation: CASSAGQASRWRNTGELFF.

The rearrangement uses TRBV5-8 and TRBJ2-7; the match to TRBD1 covers 7 bases. Germline values: CDR1 SGHTS, CDR2 YDEGEE. The CDR3 runs to 17 residues. Trimming cost V 2 bases and J 0 bases; bases outside gene matches: 11. This chain's CDR3 is CASSFGAGTVSSYEQYF. CDR3 nucleotide sequence: TGTGCCAGCAGCTTCGGAGCCGGGACAGTTAGCTCCTACGAGCAGTACTTC.

This chain's CDR3 is CASRQGPGELFF. CDR3 in DNA: TGTGCCAGCAGACAGGGGCCCGGGGAGCTGTTTTTT. The rearrangement joins TRBV6-8 to TRBJ2-2; 7 positions agree with TRBD1. CDR3 length: 12 amino acids. V dropped 6 bases and J dropped 6; count of bases not matched to a gene: 1. The germline gives CDR1 MNHGY, CDR2 SAAAGT.

Judged by abundance, this clone is medium-sized. The chain recombines TRBV11-3 with TRBJ2-7, with D perhaps TRBD2 (6 bases). V was pared by 5 bases and J by 3 bases, with 17 bases between. The CDR3 is made up of 15 amino acids. Germline values: CDR1 SGHNT, CDR2 YENEEA. CDR3 nucleotide sequence: TGTGCCAGCAGCCCGCCGTGGACGGGAGACTACGAGCAGTACTTC. It specifies CASSPPWTGDYEQYF.

This clone occurred a few times. The chain has TRBV30 and TRBJ1-1; 9 nucleotides match TRBD1. Per germline, CDR1 GTSNPN and CDR2 SVGIG (reference sequence). The CDR3 consists of 14 residues. V was clipped by 8 bases and J by 5 bases; unmatched bases: 12. The CDR3 DNA sequence: TGTGCCAGAACCCCCGGGACAGGGCGGACTGAAGCTTTCTTT. It specifies CARTPGTGRTEAFF.

V gene TRBV18 combines with J gene TRBJ2-1; D is perhaps TRBD1 (5 bases). The CDR3 extends over 15 amino acids. CDR1 KGHSH and CDR2 LQKENI come from the germline V gene. Trimming cost V 6 bases and J 15 bases, with 27 bases left between them. The CDR3 coding sequence is TGTGCCAGCTCCCCGACAGCTCCCCTCCTTAGCCGCCTGTTCTTC. It yields the protein CASSPTAPLLSRLFF.

The chain uses TRBV2 and TRBJ2-3; D possibly corresponds to TRBD2 (5 bases). This CDR3 is built from 14 residues. Germline V gives CDR1 SNHLY, CDR2 FYNNEI. Trimming pared 4 bases from V and 3 bases from J, leaving 11 bases between. CDR3: CASSGVGGTDTQYF. DNA for the CDR3: TGTGCCAGCAGTGGTGTAGGCGGGACAGATACGCAGTATTTT.

The chain combines TRBV2 with TRBJ1-3; D call uncertain. Germline CDR1 and CDR2: SNHLY and FYNNEI. The length of the CDR3 is 12 residues. Deletions cut 6 bases from V and 4 bases from J, with 7 bases between. The CDR3 region is CASSERGNTIYF. CDR3 bases: TGTGCCAGCAGCGAACGGGGAAACACCATATATTTT.

This sequence joins TRBV19 and TRBJ1-3; D unresolved. Trimming shortened V by 7 bases and J by 1 base, and 11 bases separated the two germline ends. CDR3 size: 14 residues. CDR1 LNHDA and CDR2 SQIVND come from the germline V gene (reference sequence). The CDR3 DNA is TGTGCCAGTAACCGGGGAGGTTCTGGAAACACCATATATTTT. Its translation: CASNRGGSGNTIYF.

This clone was found a few times. V usage is TRBV6-8 and J usage is TRBJ1-1; possible D gene TRBD1, 5 bases. The CDR3 sequence is 14 residues long. With 5 bases removed from V and 2 bases from J, the gap between germline ends came to 12 bases. Germline CDR1 and CDR2: MNHGY and SAAAGT. The CDR3 spells CASSPPGDNTEAFF. In DNA form, the CDR3 reads TGTGCCAGCAGTCCGCCCGGGGACAACACTGAAGCTTTCTTT.

The CDR3 spells CASSQAPGQGKGQYF. The CDR3 DNA follows: TGCGCCAGCAGCCAAGCCCCTGGACAGGGGAAGGGGCAGTACTTC. This chain links TRBV5-1 with TRBJ2-7; TRBD1 matches 9 bases. The CDR3 covers 15 residues. Germline loops: CDR1 SGHRS, CDR2 YFSETQ. After removal of 4 bases from V and 9 bases from J, the junction contained 14 bases not matched to a gene. The full variable domain, rest sourced from reference TRBV5-1 and TRBJ2-7, is KAGVTQTPRYLIKTRGQQVTLSCSPISGHRSVSWYQQTPGQGLQFLFEYFSETQRNKGNFPGRFSGRQFSNSRSEMNVSTLELGDSALYLCASSQAPGQGKGQYFGPGTRLTVT.

This clone was counted a few times. The chain couples TRBV14 to TRBJ2-5; tentative D call: TRBD1 (6 bases). CDR3 length equals 16 residues. From germline, CDR1 is SGHDN and CDR2 FVKESK. Trimming cost V 0 bases and J 6 bases, with 17 bases left between them. The CDR3 spells CASSQDKTGDRKTQYF. CDR3 in DNA: TGTGCCAGCAGCCAAGATAAGACAGGTGATAGGAAGACCCAGTACTTC.

V and J are TRBV19 and TRBJ2-7; 9 bases are shared with TRBD2. CDR1 and CDR2 from the germline V gene are LNHDA and SQIVND (reference sequence). Trimming cost V 4 bases and J 4 bases; bases outside gene matches: 2. The CDR3 loop spans 13 amino acids. The CDR3 nucleotides read TGTGCCAGTAGTAAGGGACTAGCTTACGAGCAGTACTTC. It codes for CASSKGLAYEQYF. The full variable domain, completed using reference TRBV19 and TRBJ2-7, is DGGITQSPKYLFRKEGQNVTLSCEQNLNHDAMYWYRQDPGQGLRLIYYSQIVNDFQKGDIAEGYSVSREKKESFPLTVTSAQKNPTAFYLCASSKGLAYEQYFGPGTRLTVT.

V gene TRBV19 combines with J gene TRBJ2-5; 11 positions match TRBD2. Losses at the gene ends were 5 bases for V and 6 bases for J; bases not matched to a gene: 5. Germline-derived CDR1 and CDR2 are LNHDA and SQIVND (reference sequence). The CDR3 is made up of 14 amino acids. The DNA of the CDR3 is TGTGCCAGTAGTGAGGGACTAGCGGAGCAGACCCAGTACTTC. As protein: CASSEGLAEQTQYF. The full variable domain, completed using reference TRBV19 and TRBJ2-5, is DGGITQSPKYLFRKEGQNVTLSCEQNLNHDAMYWYRQDPGQGLRLIYYSQIVNDFQKGDIAEGYSVSREKKESFPLTVTSAQKNPTAFYLCASSEGLAEQTQYFGPGTRLLVL.

The V gene is TRBV28, the J gene TRBJ2-2; 13 bases map to TRBD2. Looked up from germline, CDR1 is MDHEN and CDR2 is SYDVKM. The CDR3 extends over 18 amino acids. Trimming removed 5 bases from V and 1 base from J; junction bases left unmatched: 7. CDR3 nucleotide sequence: TGTGCCAGCAGTCCTCCCGGACTAGCGGGGGTGAACACCGGGGAGCTGTTTTTT. It specifies CASSPPGLAGVNTGELFF.

This clone was counted only a few times. The chain links TRBV6-8 to TRBJ2-7; D may be TRBD1 (6 bases). The CDR3 length is 14 residues. Germline V gene lookup returns CDR1 MNHGY and CDR2 SAAAGT. Between the trimmed V and J ends, which lost 7 bases and 0 bases, there was a span of 13 bases. In nucleotides, the CDR3 is TGTGCCAGCACCCCGACAGGCAGCTCCTACGAGCAGTACTTC. Its protein product is CASTPTGSSYEQYF.

V is TRBV9 and J is TRBJ2-1, with 10 bases fitting TRBD2. J was trimmed by 1 base and V by 5 bases; bases with no gene match: 3. The CDR3 sequence is 15 residues long. Germline-derived CDR1 and CDR2 are SGDLS and YYNGEE. CDR3 in amino acids: CASSIAGGSYNEQFF. The CDR3 region has the DNA TGTGCCAGCAGTATAGCGGGAGGTTCCTACAATGAGCAGTTCTTC.

This clone has only a few counts. The chain combines TRBV2 with TRBJ2-7; D is unresolved. The CDR3 loop spans 13 amino acids. V lost 6 bases and J 1 base, leaving 10 bases between the germline ends. Germline CDR1 SNHLY, CDR2 FYNNEI. The CDR3 coding sequence is TGTGCCAGCAGCCTGCATAGTTCCTACGAGCAGTACTTC. It translates to CASSLHSSYEQYF.

The V and J genes are TRBV28 and TRBJ2-5, with unresolved D. There are 14 residues in the CDR3. V gave up 10 bases and J gave up 5 bases, with 20 bases separating them. Per germline, CDR1 MDHEN and CDR2 SYDVKM. The CDR3 DNA sequence: TGTGCCACCCAACATGACACCCGAAGGGAGACCCAGTACTTC. Translation gives CATQHDTRRETQYF.

CDR3 bases: TGTGCCACCAGCGAAGAGGGGGCGGGCGTTGGCTACACCTTC. Amino acids: CATSEEGAGVGYTF. The chain uses TRBV15 and TRBJ1-2, with 7 nucleotides matching TRBD1. The ends lost 5 bases at V and 7 bases at J; junction bases unmatched: 10. The CDR3 totals 14 residues. The germline gives CDR1 LNHNV, CDR2 YYDKDF (reference sequence).